This TCR beta chain was obtained from a study of cytomegalovirus exposure and HLA in healthy donors. Whole-study findings and limits: There were some public TCRs occurring in many donors, but most TCR sequences were rare. In the analysis, some V segments, TRBV6-2 and TRBV6-3 included, were excluded as indistinguishable. Common viral pathogens seemed, in a later analysis, to connect with several of the most significant clusters.

Unrecorded immune exposures were likely, despite nominal health at sampling. The PCR employed 60 Vbeta primers together with 13 Jbeta primers. Assay used: immunoSEQ multiplex PCR; TCRdb lists only in-frame clones, some missing. The table has about 170,000 clones, roughly 81% seen once. This clone was observed a single time. The target antigen is unknown. Germline V gene data show CDR1 as LNHDA and CDR2 as SQIVND (reference sequence). The V end was cut by 1 base, the J end by 9 bases, with 12 bases between. This CDR3 has 13 amino acids. This receptor was obtained from a man younger than 40 in good health and CMV-seropositive. The V gene is TRBV19, the J gene TRBJ1-2; tentative D call: TRBD1 (5 bases). Specimen: PBMCs. The CDR3 nucleotides read TGTGCCAGTAGTATAGCACGGCGGGGGAGCTACACCTTC. It is translated as CASSIARRGSYTF.